The 27 T cell receptor beta chains listed next were all sequenced from one sample in a study of blood T cell repertoires in COVID-19. Sequenced by immunoSEQ multiplex PCR; TCRdb stores in-frame clones only, minus some. Of more than 250,000 clones listed, around 89% are singletons. The sample taken for sequencing was PBMCs or T cells enriched from blood (not recorded which). Receptors originate from a woman aged 18 to 35 with acute COVID-19.

This chain joins TRBV25-1 and TRBJ2-7; possibly TRBD1 for D (6 bases). Trimming shortened V by 1 base and J by 6 bases, and 13 bases separated the two germline ends. CDR1 MGHDK and CDR2 SYGVNS come from the germline V gene. CDR3 size: 14 residues. The CDR3: CASSESGRGSEQYF. The CDR3 DNA reads TGTGCCAGCAGTGAATCTGGCAGGGGAAGCGAGCAGTACTTC.

The chain combines TRBV10-3 with TRBJ1-2, with D perhaps TRBD1 (6 bases). The germline V and J ends were trimmed by 0 bases and 3 bases, with 8 bases remaining between them. The CDR3 sequence is 14 residues long. From germline, CDR1 is ENHRY and CDR2 SYGVKD. The CDR3 region has the DNA TGTGCCATCAGTGAGTCCAGACAGGACTATGGCTACACCTTC. Protein: CAISESRQDYGYTF.

This clone was picked up one time. The gene calls are TRBV2 and TRBJ1-1; tentatively, D is TRBD1 (5 bases). The germline gives CDR1 SNHLY, CDR2 FYNNEI. The CDR3 has 12 amino acids. Between the trimmed V and J ends, which lost 4 bases and 8 bases, there was a span of 11 bases. CDR3 DNA sequence: TGTGCCAGCAGTGTGATGACAGAAGAAGCTTTCTTT. Residues: CASSVMTEEAFF.

V and J are TRBV2 and TRBJ2-3; a possible D gene is TRBD2 (6 bases). The germline V gene encodes CDR1 SNHLY and CDR2 FYNNEI. V was clipped by 6 bases and J by 5 bases, with 15 bases between them. This CDR3 has 14 amino acids. The CDR3 loop is CASRRDQRRDTQYF. DNA of the CDR3: TGTGCCAGCAGGCGGGACCAAAGACGAGATACGCAGTATTTT.

The J gene is TRBJ1-5, the V gene TRBV15; a weak D match, TRBD1 (5 bases). V was pared by 6 bases and J by 0 bases, with 9 bases between. The germline CDR1 and CDR2 sequences are LNHNV and YYDKDF (reference sequence). This CDR3 comprises 14 residues. CDR3 protein: CATSDSYSNQPQHF. CDR3 DNA sequence: TGTGCCACCAGTGACAGTTATAGCAATCAGCCCCAGCATTTT.

This clone was recorded once. V gene TRBV18 combines with J gene TRBJ2-7; D is perhaps TRBD2 (5 bases). The CDR3 is made up of 13 amino acids. In germline, CDR1 is KGHSH, CDR2 LQKENI. Trimming pared 4 bases from V and 3 bases from J, leaving 10 bases between. CDR3 coding DNA: TGTGCCAGCTCACTACAGAGGGTCTACGAGCAGTACTTC. Translation: CASSLQRVYEQYF.

The chain combines TRBV4-3 with TRBJ1-1; 9 nucleotides agree with TRBD1. Unmatched junction bases numbered 8, after V lost 4 bases and J lost 11 bases. This CDR3 is 13 amino acids long. Germline CDR1 reads LGHNA; CDR2 reads YSLEER. In DNA, the CDR3 is TGCGCCAGCAGCCCGTGGACAGGGGTGGCGGCTTTCTTT. It yields the protein CASSPWTGVAAFF.

The J gene is TRBJ2-7, the V gene TRBV4-1; 7 bases are shared with TRBD2. V lost 1 base, J lost 2 bases, and 11 bases stayed unmatched. In germline, CDR1 is MGHRA, CDR2 YSYEKL. This CDR3 has 17 residues. CDR3 loop: CASSQVQGASGAYEQYF. CDR3 sequence (DNA): TGCGCCAGCAGCCAAGTGCAAGGGGCTAGCGGAGCCTACGAGCAGTACTTC.

The CDR3 nucleotides read TGTGCCAGCAGCGCCCACGCGGGAGGCACAGATACGCAGTATTTT. It is translated as CASSAHAGGTDTQYF. The V gene is TRBV9, the J gene TRBJ2-3; TRBD2 matches 7 bases. V shed 3 bases and J 1 base; nucleotides not matched to a gene: 5. Germline values: CDR1 SGDLS, CDR2 YYNGEE. The CDR3 length is 15 residues.

This chain uses TRBV14 with TRBJ1-2; a possible D gene is TRBD1 (6 bases). V was clipped by 1 base and J by 4 bases, with 16 bases between them. CDR1 and CDR2 from the germline V gene are SGHDN and FVKESK. The CDR3 is made up of 16 amino acids. The CDR3 nucleotides are TGTGCCAGCAGCCAAGGACCCCCGACAGGACCCTATGGCTACACCTTC. Residues: CASSQGPPTGPYGYTF.

V is TRBV10-3 and J is TRBJ2-5, with TRBD2 matching 10 bases. The CDR3 loop spans 15 amino acids. Trimming at V came to 4 bases and at J to 4 bases, leaving 6 bases not matched to a gene. Germline CDR1 ENHRY, CDR2 SYGVKD. The CDR3 DNA reads TGTGCCATCAGTGGTGGATTAGCGGGAGGAGAGACCCAGTACTTC. Amino acid sequence: CAISGGLAGGETQYF.

The chain couples TRBV2 to TRBJ1-1, with a possible D match to TRBD1 (5 bases). The germline V gene encodes CDR1 SNHLY and CDR2 FYNNEI. The CDR3 covers 13 residues. With 5 bases removed from V and 2 bases from J, the gap between germline ends came to 9 bases. CDR3: CASSTTGNTEAFF. The CDR3 DNA is TGTGCCAGCAGTACCACAGGTAACACTGAAGCTTTCTTT.

The V gene is TRBV27, the J gene TRBJ2-4; perhaps TRBD2 as D (6 bases). The CDR3 is made up of 15 amino acids. The V end lost 4 bases, the J end lost 10 bases, and 20 bases lay between the germline ends. The germline CDR1 and CDR2 sequences are MNHEY and SMNVEV (reference sequence). In DNA form, the CDR3 reads TGTGCCAGCAGTTCAACGCGGGACTCTATACGAATTCAGTACTTC. Translation gives CASSSTRDSIRIQYF.

A single count supports this clone. The CDR3 loop reads CASSISGTRNIQYF. CDR3 in DNA: TGTGCCAGTAGTATATCTGGGACTCGAAACATTCAGTACTTC. The chain employs TRBV19 and TRBJ2-4; D might be TRBD2 (6 bases). CDR3 size: 14 residues. From germline, CDR1 is LNHDA and CDR2 SQIVND (reference sequence). Trimming pared 2 bases from V and 6 bases from J, leaving 11 bases between. The whole variable domain, filled in from reference TRBV19 and TRBJ2-4, reads DGGITQSPKYLFRKEGQNVTLSCEQNLNHDAMYWYRQDPGQGLRLIYYSQIVNDFQKGDIAEGYSVSREKKESFPLTVTSAQKNPTAFYLCASSISGTRNIQYFGAGTRLSVL.

The rearrangement links TRBV19 to TRBJ2-2; no clear D gene. V dropped 5 bases and J dropped 3 bases, with 7 bases sitting between them. The germline V gene has CDR1 LNHDA and CDR2 SQIVND (reference sequence). The CDR3 length is 13 residues. This CDR3 is CASSPRYTGELFF. The CDR3 nucleotides read TGTGCCAGTAGTCCGAGATACACCGGGGAGCTGTTTTTT.

The chain carries TRBV7-9 and TRBJ1-1; D is undetermined. CDR1 and CDR2 (germline): SEHNR, FQNEAQ (reference sequence). The CDR3 has 11 amino acids. The V gene lost 9 bases and the J gene lost 4 bases, with 9 bases spanning the gap. The CDR3 sequence is CASDRGTEAFF. The CDR3 DNA follows: TGTGCCAGTGACCGGGGCACTGAAGCTTTCTTT. The full variable domain, completed using reference TRBV7-9 and TRBJ1-1, is DTGVSQNPRHKITKRGQNVTFRCDPISEHNRLYWYRQTLGQGPEFLTYFQNEAQLEKSRLLSDRFSAERPKGSFSTLEIQRTEQGDSAMYLCASDRGTEAFFGQGTRLTVV.

This chain joins TRBV11-1 and TRBJ2-2; 8 positions match TRBD1. The CDR3 spans 16 residues. The germline CDR1 and CDR2 sequences are SGHAT and FQDESV (reference sequence). The V and J ends lost 1 base and 4 bases, in that order; junction bases with no gene match: 5. The chain's CDR3 is CASSLGPDRATGELFF. CDR3 nucleotide sequence: TGTGCCAGCAGCTTAGGCCCGGACAGGGCCACCGGGGAGCTGTTTTTT.

The V gene is TRBV6-5, the J gene TRBJ1-5; D is unresolved. The CDR3 is 14 amino acids. Looked up from germline, CDR1 is MNHEY and CDR2 is SVGAGI. V was pared by 2 bases and J by 3 bases, with 8 bases between. DNA of the CDR3: TGTGCCAGCAGTTACATGGGAGACAATCAGCCCCAGCATTTT. This gives the protein CASSYMGDNQPQHF.

The genes are TRBV6-4 and TRBJ2-1; 12 nucleotides align to TRBD1. V gave up 2 bases and J gave up 4 bases; unmatched junction bases: 9. The CDR3 loop spans 18 amino acids. CDR1 is MRHNA and CDR2 is SNTAGT in the germline V gene. The CDR3 DNA is TGTGCCAGCAGTGACCGCCCCCGGGGACAGGGGGCGTACAATGAGCAGTTCTTC. This translates into CASSDRPRGQGAYNEQFF.

The J gene is TRBJ2-3, the V gene TRBV13; tentatively, D is TRBD1 (5 bases). Trimming took off 2 bases at V and 6 bases at J, with 9 bases between the two ends. The CDR3 runs 13 residues. Germline V lookup: CDR1 PRHDT, CDR2 FYEKMQ (reference sequence). Here the CDR3 DNA reads TGTGCCAGCAGCTTAAACAGGCGGGATACGCAGTATTTT. Translation: CASSLNRRDTQYF.

The DNA of the CDR3 is TGTGCCAGTAGTATAGGGGACAGCCTAAATTCACCCCTCCACTTT. This codes for CASSIGDSLNSPLHF. The chain recombines TRBV19 with TRBJ1-6; 7 positions agree with TRBD1. The CDR3 runs to 15 residues. V trimming: 1 base; J trimming: 7 bases; junction bases outside the gene matches: 4. CDR1 is LNHDA, CDR2 SQIVND, per germline (reference sequence).

This clone was seen a single time. The chain has TRBV7-9 and TRBJ2-1, with 8 positions matching TRBD2. Germline CDR1 reads SEHNR; CDR2 reads FQNEAQ (reference sequence). The junction had 15 bases not matched to a gene; V was cut back by 4 bases and J by 4 bases. This CDR3 has 18 residues. The CDR3 protein is CASSSWGAGTSDYNEQFF. The CDR3 DNA reads as TGTGCCAGCAGCTCATGGGGGGCCGGGACTAGTGATTACAATGAGCAGTTCTTC.

The rearrangement joins TRBV3-1 (or the pseudogene TRBV3-2) to TRBJ2-2, with D possibly being TRBD1 (5 bases). The CDR3 contains 18 residues. In germline, CDR1 is LGHDT, CDR2 YNNKEL (reference sequence). V gave up 0 bases and J gave up 0 bases, with 14 bases separating them. CDR3 residues: CASSQEGPGPSNTGELFF. CDR3 DNA sequence: TGTGCCAGCAGCCAAGAAGGGCCAGGGCCCTCGAACACCGGGGAGCTGTTTTTT.

This clone was recorded a few times. The chain couples TRBV5-4 to TRBJ2-3, with 9 bases identical to TRBD2. This CDR3 has 16 residues. The junction had 2 bases not matched to a gene; V was cut back by 0 bases and J by 0 bases. Per the germline V gene, CDR1 is SGHNT and CDR2 is YYREEE (reference sequence). The CDR3 sequence: CASSLGLAGSTDTQYF. The CDR3 region has the DNA TGTGCCAGCAGCTTGGGGCTAGCGGGGAGCACAGATACGCAGTATTTT.

The V and J genes are TRBV6-5 and TRBJ1-2, with 7 bases that match TRBD1. The CDR3 covers 13 residues. The V gene's germline CDR1 is MNHEY and CDR2 SVGAGI. The V gene end was trimmed by 2 bases and the J gene end by 8 bases; junction bases not matched to a gene: 5. Here the CDR3 DNA reads TGTGCCAGCAGTTACGAACAGGGGAGCGGCTACACCTTC. Its translation: CASSYEQGSGYTF.

V usage is TRBV27 and J usage is TRBJ2-1; maybe TRBD1 (6 bases). V lost 6 bases and J 0 bases, leaving 21 bases between the germline ends. Germline-derived CDR1 and CDR2 are MNHEY and SMNVEV (reference sequence). The CDR3 has 18 residues. The CDR3 DNA is TGTGCCAGCAGCGCCCCCAGCGAGACAGGAGTCTCCTACAATGAGCAGTTCTTC. This encodes CASSAPSETGVSYNEQFF.

The rearrangement joins TRBV29-1 to TRBJ2-5; D not certain. Germline CDR1 is SQVTM and CDR2 is ANQGSEA. The V end lost 1 base, the J end lost 3 bases, and 6 bases lay between the germline ends. CDR3 size: 12 residues. CDR3 amino acids: CSVEVSEETQYF. The CDR3 nucleotides are TGCAGCGTTGAAGTGTCAGAAGAGACCCAGTACTTC. Filled out from reference TRBV29-1 and TRBJ2-5, the complete variable domain reads SAVISQKPSRDICQRGTSLTIQCQVDSQVTMMFWYRQQPGQSLTLIATANQGSEATYESGFVIDKFPISRPNLTFSTLTVSNMSPEDSSIYLCSVEVSEETQYFGPGTRLLVL.